This T cell receptor beta chain emerged from a study of T-cell memory formation after mild COVID-19. The wider study: Clustering of TCRs was largely donor specific.

Study-wide findings and caveats: Whether day 37 second-wave clones are SARS-CoV-2-specific was not confirmed. Contracting clones, day 15 to 85, had balanced CD4/CD8, and later expanders favored CD4+.

The V end lost 1 base, the J end lost 1 base, and 12 bases lay between the germline ends. The CDR3 runs to 16 residues. Per germline, CDR1 LNHNV and CDR2 YYDKDF (reference sequence). From the 5' RACE reads, TCRdb called clonotypes with MiXCR, one entry per CDR3 protein. The sample records around 450,000 distinct CDR3 sequences, more than 20% being singletons. On this clonotype: As yet, its antigen is unknown.

The chain couples TRBV15 to TRBJ2-3; D gene uncertain. The sample was PBMCs or a T cell subset sorted from them (not recorded which). The TCR sequence derives from an adult woman who had mild COVID-19 (a few samples of this study predate the infection). Cell type and time point are not known. CDR3 nucleotides: TGTGCCACCAGCAGAGGGTCGGGTTTTGGCACAGATACGCAGTATTTT. This sequence encodes CATSRGSGFGTDTQYF. Variable domain in full (rest from reference TRBV15 and TRBJ2-3): DAMVIQNPRYQVTQFGKPVTLSCSQTLNHNVMYWYQQKSSQAPKLLFHYYDKDFNNEADTPDNFQSRRPNTSFCFLDIRSPGLGDTAMYLCATSRGSGFGTDTQYFGPGTRLTVL.